The source of this TCR beta chain is a study of T cell changes during pregnancy in multiple sclerosis. Clones were read by immunoSEQ multiplex PCR, and TCRdb kept only the in-frame ones, dropping some. The sample includes about 40,000 clones, roughly 91% of them seen just once. V lost 4 bases and J lost 7; bases outside the gene matches: 7. CDR1 is SGHAT, CDR2 FQNNGV, per germline. The CDR3 length is 14 residues. The sequenced sample consisted of PBMCs (not recorded whether the cells were cultured). The genes are TRBV11-2 and TRBJ2-1, with 7 bases identical to TRBD2. The TCR comes from a female donor with multiple sclerosis, enrolled in a pregnancy study. The CDR3 spells CASSSGSSGNEQFF. In DNA, the CDR3 is TGTGCCAGCAGCTCAGGAAGTAGCGGGAATGAGCAGTTCTTC.